This T cell receptor beta chain was identified in a study of CD8 T cells in ankylosing spondylitis. Study conclusions and caveats: A TCR beta motif made of 7 to 9 highly homologous variants seemed typical of ankylosing spondylitis blood.

The junction had 12 bases not matched to a gene; V was cut back by 6 bases and J by 3 bases. CDR1 is DFQATT and CDR2 is SNEGSKA in the germline V gene (reference sequence). This CDR3 is 16 amino acids long. Comments on this clonotype: Its antigen remains unknown.

TCRdb reprocessed the 5' RACE reads via MiXCR and lists one record per CDR3 protein. The sample contains about 840,000 distinct CDR3 sequences, 12% of which appear only once. V gene TRBV20-1 combines with J gene TRBJ1-4; TRBD1 matches at 8 bases. The material sequenced was blood, either unsorted or a sorted T cell fraction (not recorded which). The sequence was obtained from a male donor with ankylosing spondylitis. The chain's CDR3 is CSANIFQGAANEKLFF. The CDR3 bases are TGCAGTGCCAACATCTTTCAGGGGGCAGCTAATGAAAAACTGTTTTTT.